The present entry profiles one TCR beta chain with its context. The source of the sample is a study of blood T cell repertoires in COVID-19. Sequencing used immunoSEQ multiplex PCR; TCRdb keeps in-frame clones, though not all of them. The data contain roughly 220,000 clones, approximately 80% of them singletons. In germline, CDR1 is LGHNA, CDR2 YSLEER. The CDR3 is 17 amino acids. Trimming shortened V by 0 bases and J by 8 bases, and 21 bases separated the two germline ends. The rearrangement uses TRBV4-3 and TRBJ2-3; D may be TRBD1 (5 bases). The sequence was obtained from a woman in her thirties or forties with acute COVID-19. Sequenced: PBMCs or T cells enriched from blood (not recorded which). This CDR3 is CASSQDWGFWGVSTQYF. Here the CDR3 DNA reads TGCGCCAGCAGCCAAGATTGGGGTTTTTGGGGCGTCAGTACGCAGTATTTT.